This T cell receptor beta chain was retrieved from a study of blood T cell repertoires in COVID-19. Overall study: Samples representing acute and convalescent COVID-19 were sourced from the United States, Italy and Spain. PBMCs, B-cell-depleted T cells, or T cells were the source of the cDNA or gDNA that made up the material.

Per the study methods: By means of reference gene primer amplification, nucleated cell counts were estimated. Clones were read by immunoSEQ multiplex PCR, and TCRdb kept only the in-frame ones, dropping some. D and trimming come from the DNA, and the V and J calls and clone size come from that table. The table includes a few hundred thousand clones, around 89% detected once. Germline V lookup: CDR1 SGHDN, CDR2 FVKESK. The CDR3 runs 17 residues. V trimming: 1 base; J trimming: 8 bases; junction bases outside the gene matches: 11. The gene calls are TRBV14 and TRBJ2-1; 10 bases are a match to TRBD2. Sequenced sample: peripheral blood. The sequence was collected from a man in his 60s who had recovered from COVID-19. CDR3 DNA sequence: TGTGCCAGCAGCCAAGTCTTTGGGGCTAGCGGGGGCCATGAGCAGTTCTTC. It encodes CASSQVFGASGGHEQFF. Variable domain in full (rest from reference TRBV14 and TRBJ2-1): EAGVTQFPSHSVIEKGQTVTLRCDPISGHDNLYWYRRVMGKEIKFLLHFVKESKQDESGMPNNRFLAERTGGTYSTLKVQPAELEDSGVYFCASSQVFGASGGHEQFFGPGTRLTVL.